The 13 T cell receptor beta chains below all came from one sample that was sequenced in a study of T cell repertoires in cytomegalovirus infection. TCRdb called the reads again in MiXCR, with one record for every CDR3 protein. The table records over 450,000 distinct CDR3 sequences, roughly 12% of them present only once. Source material: PBMCs. The receptors here all came from a human donor in good health (CMV status not recorded). Some clones in this sample may be carry-over from other donors' samples.

This clonotype showed up many times. The J gene is TRBJ2-5, the V gene TRBV19; perhaps TRBD2 as D (6 bases). This CDR3 spans 10 amino acids. V lost 11 bases to trimming and J lost 5 bases, with 9 bases between them. Looked up from germline, CDR1 is LNHDA and CDR2 is SQIVND (reference sequence). Here the CDR3 DNA reads TGTGCCGCGGGGCTGGAGACCCAGTACTTC. As protein: CAAGLETQYF.

The sample holds many counts of this clonotype. The rearrangement uses TRBV6-5 and TRBJ2-2, with TRBD1 matching 9 bases. The CDR3 totals 16 residues. The V and J ends lost 4 bases and 3 bases, in that order; junction bases with no gene match: 6. Germline CDR1 reads MNHEY; CDR2 reads SVGAGI. The CDR3 sequence: CASSSFWTGDTGELFF. The DNA for the CDR3 is TGTGCCAGCAGTTCCTTTTGGACAGGGGACACCGGGGAGCTGTTTTTT.

This clonotype came up many times. The rearrangement links TRBV7-8 to TRBJ2-7; 8 nucleotides match TRBD1. The CDR3 runs to 17 residues. The V gene's germline CDR1 is SGHVS and CDR2 FQNEAQ. V dropped 1 base and J dropped 2; count of bases not matched to a gene: 10. CDR3 sequence: CASSLGRRTGSPYEQYF. DNA of the CDR3: TGTGCCAGCAGCTTAGGGAGGAGGACAGGGTCCCCCTACGAGCAGTACTTC. The full variable domain, with the rest looked up from reference TRBV7-8 and TRBJ2-7, is GAGVSQSPRYKVAKRGQDVALRCDPISGHVSLFWYQQALGQGPEFLTYFQNEAQLDKSGLPSDRFFAERPEGSVSTLKIQRTQQEDSAVYLCASSLGRRTGSPYEQYFGPGTRLTVT.

The chain employs TRBV5-1 and TRBJ2-7, with 8 bases identical to TRBD1. V trimming: 4 bases; J trimming: 3 bases; junction bases outside the gene matches: 9. CDR1 and CDR2 from the germline V gene are SGHRS and YFSETQ. The length of the CDR3 is 15 residues. This CDR3 reads CASSPAWTGNYEQYF. CDR3 coding DNA: TGCGCCAGCAGCCCCGCATGGACAGGGAACTACGAGCAGTACTTC.

The J gene is TRBJ1-2, the V gene TRBV12-3 or TRBV12-4; the D is unclear. Trimming pared 5 bases from V and 4 bases from J, leaving 11 bases between. The CDR3 spans 13 residues. The CDR3, as DNA: TGTGCCAGCAGTCCCTGGGGTACCTATGGCTACACCTTC. Translating gives CASSPWGTYGYTF.

There are a few counts of this clonotype. The chain recombines TRBV29-1 with TRBJ2-6; D gene ambiguous. Germline V gives CDR1 SQVTM, CDR2 ANQGSEA. The CDR3 runs 15 residues. Trimming stripped 6 bases from V and 1 base from J, with 13 bases between. The CDR3 DNA is TGCAGCGTGATGCTGGGCTCTTCTGGGGCCAACGTCCTGACTTTC. It yields the protein CSVMLGSSGANVLTF.

At least ten counts were recorded for this clonotype. The CDR3 DNA reads as TGTGCCAGCACCCCGGGACACCCGAACACCGGGGAGCTGTTTTTT. Amino acid sequence: CASTPGHPNTGELFF. V is TRBV12-3 or TRBV12-4 and J is TRBJ2-2, with D perhaps matching TRBD1 (6 bases). This CDR3 comprises 15 residues. Deletions cut 7 bases from V and 0 bases from J, with 12 bases between.

Many counts were recorded for this clonotype. The CDR3 DNA reads as TGTGCCAGCAGCCCTTGGACAGATAGCAATCAGCCCCAGCATTTT. It yields the protein CASSPWTDSNQPQHF. The chain carries TRBV7-2 and TRBJ1-5; possibly TRBD1 for D (6 bases). V was clipped by 5 bases and J by 0 bases, with 11 bases between them. CDR3 length equals 15 residues. Germline CDR1 is SGHTA and CDR2 is FQGNSA.

The chain has TRBV19 and TRBJ2-2; the D gene could be TRBD1 or TRBD2 (5 bases each). Germline CDR1 is LNHDA and CDR2 is SQIVND (reference sequence). The CDR3 covers 13 residues. Trimming pared 5 bases from V and 6 bases from J, leaving 10 bases between. CDR3 nucleotides: TGTGCCAGTAGTGAAGGGACGTCCGGGGAGCTGTTTTTT. Amino acids: CASSEGTSGELFF.

In its sample, this clonotype was seen many times. The chain combines TRBV5-6 with TRBJ1-4; the D is unclear. V shed 2 bases and J shed 4 bases, with 12 bases lying between them. Germline lookup yields CDR1 SGHDT and CDR2 YYEEEE. The CDR3 spans 15 residues. The CDR3 reads CASSFGGILNEKLFF. DNA for the CDR3: TGTGCCAGCAGCTTTGGAGGAATCCTTAATGAAAAACTGTTTTTT.

This clonotype was found many times. The rearrangement links TRBV7-6 to TRBJ2-7, with 10 nucleotides matching TRBD2. Germline CDR1 is SGHVS and CDR2 is FNYEAQ. Unmatched junction bases numbered 5, after V lost 4 bases and J lost 2 bases. CDR3 length equals 15 residues. The CDR3 DNA reads TGTGCCAGCAGCTCCAGCGGGAGGGCTACCTACGAGCAGTACTTC. It yields the protein CASSSSGRATYEQYF. The whole variable domain, filled in from reference TRBV7-6 and TRBJ2-7, reads GAGVSQSPRYKVTKRGQDVALRCDPISGHVSLYWYRQALGQGPEFLTYFNYEAQQDKSGLPNDRFSAERPEGSISTLTIQRTEQRDSAMYRCASSSSGRATYEQYFGPGTRLTVT.

This clonotype appeared a few times. The genes are TRBV5-1 and TRBJ2-3; 14 positions match TRBD2. CDR3 size: 16 residues. The J segment lost 4 bases and the V segment lost 0 bases, leaving 1 base of the junction unmatched. Germline V gene sequence: CDR1 SGHRS, CDR2 YFSETQ. The CDR3 coding sequence is TGCGCCAGCAGCTTGGAGACTAGCGGGGGGGCAGATACGCAGTATTTT. Its translation: CASSLETSGGADTQYF.

This clonotype has at least ten counts. J is TRBJ2-1 and V is TRBV7-2, with TRBD2 identical over 9 bases. V shed 1 base and J 5 bases; nucleotides not matched to a gene: 3. Per germline, CDR1 SGHTA and CDR2 FQGNSA. This CDR3 contains 15 residues. The CDR3 DNA follows: TGTGCCAGCAGCTTAGTTAGCGGGAGCGACAATGAGCAGTTCTTC. It is translated as CASSLVSGSDNEQFF. The variable domain in full, with the rest retrieved from reference TRBV7-2 and TRBJ2-1, is GAGVSQSPSNKVTEKGKDVELRCDPISGHTALYWYRQSLGQGLEFLIYFQGNSAPDKSGLPSDRFSAERTGGSVSTLTIQRTQQEDSAVYLCASSLVSGSDNEQFFGPGTRLTVL.